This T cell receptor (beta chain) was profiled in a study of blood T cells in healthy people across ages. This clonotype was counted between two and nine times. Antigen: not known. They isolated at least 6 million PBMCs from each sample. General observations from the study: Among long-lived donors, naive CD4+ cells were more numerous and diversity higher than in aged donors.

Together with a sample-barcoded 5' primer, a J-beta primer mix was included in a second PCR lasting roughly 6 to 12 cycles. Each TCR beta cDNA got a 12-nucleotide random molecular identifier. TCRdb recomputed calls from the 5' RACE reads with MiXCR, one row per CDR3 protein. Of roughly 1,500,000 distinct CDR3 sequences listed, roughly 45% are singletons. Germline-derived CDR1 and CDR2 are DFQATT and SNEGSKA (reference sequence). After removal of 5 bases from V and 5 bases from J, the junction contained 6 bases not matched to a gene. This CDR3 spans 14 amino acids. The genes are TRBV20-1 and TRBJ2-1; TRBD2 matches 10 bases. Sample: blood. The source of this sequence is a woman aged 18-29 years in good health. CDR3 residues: CSAQREGPNNEQFF. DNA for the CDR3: TGCAGTGCTCAGCGGGAGGGCCCGAACAATGAGCAGTTCTTC.